This TCR beta chain was sequenced for a study of neurological immune-mediated disorders. Source material was 2 million unsorted PBMCs, stored at -80 °C in RNAlater. In this sample, this clonotype turned up many times. The CDR3 sequence is 14 residues long. The V end lost 6 bases, the J end lost 3 bases, and 14 bases lay between the germline ends. Germline V gene lookup returns CDR1 MNHEY and CDR2 SVGAGI. Synthesis of cDNA was carried out by template-switch 5'RACE. The reaction used 10-nucleotide random UMIs. From the 5' RACE reads, TCRdb called clonotypes with MiXCR, one entry per CDR3 protein. The data show about 24,000 distinct CDR3 sequences, with over 10% seen just once and around 16% held by the top ten.

The chain carries TRBV6-5 and TRBJ1-2, with D unclear. This sequence originates from a woman aged 40 to 49 with HTLV-1-associated myelopathy (HAM/TSP). Material: PBMCs. The CDR3 DNA follows: TGTGCCAGCAGCCCGGCCCCTCGAGACTATGGCTACACCTTC. As protein: CASSPAPRDYGYTF.